This T cell receptor beta chain appears in the sequencing data of a study of shared clonotypes between healthy human individuals. Study-wide points: Depth was large, yet rarefaction showed that sorted-subset sequencing was incomplete.

Produced via immunoSEQ multiplex PCR; TCRdb's table is partial and in-frame only. The sample has roughly 2,000,000 clones, around 95% seen once; the top ten hold 1.5% to 2%. Naive CD8 cells lacked CD45RO, underwent positive selection for CCR7 and left out terminally differentiated effector memory CD45RA+ cells. On this clone: The antigen is unknown.

This CDR3 comprises 16 residues. CDR1 and CDR2 from the germline V gene are SGHTA and FQGNSA. V was shortened by 4 bases and J by 1 base, with 17 bases between the two germline ends. This rearrangement joins TRBV7-2 to TRBJ2-7, with D perhaps matching TRBD1 (7 bases). The TCR sequence derives from a man between 18 and 29 years old in good health. Some clones in this sample may be carry-over from other donors' samples. Material: naive CD8+ T cells from PBMCs. CDR3 in DNA: TGTGCCAGCAGCTATCCTCTGACAGGGAGGTCCTACGAGCAGTACTTC. Its translation: CASSYPLTGRSYEQYF. The whole variable domain, remainder taken from reference TRBV7-2 and TRBJ2-7, is GAGVSQSPSNKVTEKGKDVELRCDPISGHTALYWYRQSLGQGLEFLIYFQGNSAPDKSGLPSDRFSAERTGGSVSTLTIQRTQQEDSAVYLCASSYPLTGRSYEQYFGPGTRLTVT.